This TCR beta chain was identified in a study of Ad26.COV2.S vaccination and SARS-CoV-2 variants. Study summary: Donor was in the COV1001 Ad26.COV2.S trial arm.

Clones were sequenced by immunoSEQ multiplex PCR, and TCRdb holds only the in-frame ones, with some missing. The repertoire includes about 320,000 clones, 85% to 90% of them detected once, and 5.5% sits in the top ten. Sample treatment: about 20 received Ad26.COV2.S at low or high dose, single or two shots; roughly five received placebo; per-sample allocation not given. The study sampled participants on day 63 after the first vaccine or placebo injection. An adult aged 18-55 years in Boston served as the donor. This CDR3 contains 15 residues. V was pared by 6 bases and J by 6 bases, with 13 bases of the junction left unmatched. Germline V gene data show CDR1 as ENHRY and CDR2 as SYGVKD.

This sequence joins TRBV10-3 and TRBJ1-1; TRBD1 matches 7 bases. The sample consisted of peripheral blood, taken in a trial of Ad26.COV2.S vaccine versus placebo. This sequence originates from a person between 18 and 59 years old who received the Ad26.COV2.S COVID-19 vaccine or a placebo. CDR3 nucleotides: TGTGCCATCAGACCCCAGGGGGGGGAGGTTTCTGAAGCTTTCTTT. Translation gives CAIRPQGGEVSEAFF.